This TCR beta chain is from a study of OX40 agonist ivuxolimab in advanced cancers. Only in-frame clones appear in the TCRdb table, and some are missing; sequencing was by immunoSEQ multiplex PCR. This sample has roughly 38,000 clones, with 92% found just once. The ends were cut back, 2 bases at V and 6 bases at J, with 11 bases in the middle. This CDR3 has 14 amino acids. Germline V gene data show CDR1 as ENHRY and CDR2 as SYGVKD. The clonotype originates from an adult with an advanced solid tumor such as melanoma, head and neck, liver or kidney cancer. Sequencing was performed on CD4+ or CD8+ T cells sorted from blood, taken in a trial of the OX40 agonist ivuxolimab. This chain joins TRBV10-3 and TRBJ1-5; D is perhaps TRBD1 (5 bases). The CDR3 region is CAISEDRTAQPQHF. As DNA, the CDR3 is TGTGCCATCAGTGAGGACAGAACGGCTCAGCCCCAGCATTTT.